Below, 19 T cell receptor beta chains from the same sample are listed, as sequenced in a study of blood T cell repertoires in COVID-19. Generated by immunoSEQ multiplex PCR, the TCRdb table keeps only in-frame clones and is missing some. The sample contains under 200,000 clones, about 88% of which appear only once. The sample taken for sequencing was peripheral blood. All receptors derive from a man aged 35-49 years with active or convalescent COVID-19.

V gene TRBV10-3 combines with J gene TRBJ2-3; 12 positions agree with TRBD2. Germline trimming cut 9 bases from V and 6 bases from J; bases unmatched to any gene: 7. Germline CDR1 reads ENHRY; CDR2 reads SYGVKD. The CDR3 spans 14 residues. CDR3 nucleotides: TGTGCCATTTCTAGCGGGGGGGCCCGGGATACGCAGTATTTT. This translates into CAISSGGARDTQYF.

V is TRBV5-4 and J is TRBJ2-7; 9 positions agree with TRBD2. CDR1 is SGHNT, CDR2 YYREEE, per germline (reference sequence). With 0 bases clipped from V and 6 bases from J, the junction kept 10 bases outside the gene matches. The CDR3 is 16 amino acids. CDR3 in amino acids: CASSLGASGDRVEQYF. The CDR3 DNA sequence: TGTGCCAGCAGCTTGGGGGCTAGCGGGGATCGGGTCGAGCAGTACTTC. Combining the CDR3 with reference TRBV5-4 and TRBJ2-7 gives the whole variable domain ETGVTQSPTHLIKTRGQQVTLRCSSQSGHNTVSWYQQALGQGPQFIFQYYREEENGRGNFPPRFSGLQFPNYSSELNVNALELDDSALYLCASSLGASGDRVEQYFGPGTRLTVT.

The chain links TRBV27 to TRBJ2-7, with D maybe TRBD1 (6 bases). Germline values: CDR1 MNHEY, CDR2 SMNVEV (reference sequence). With 2 bases removed from V and 5 bases from J, the gap between germline ends came to 13 bases. This CDR3 is 14 amino acids long. CDR3 nucleotides: TGTGCCAGCAGTTTAGTCCAGGGGACCCACGAGCAGTACTTC. Protein product: CASSLVQGTHEQYF.

The rearrangement joins TRBV6-5 to TRBJ1-3; D unclear. Trimming removed 4 bases from V and 2 bases from J, with 6 bases in between. Germline V gene data show CDR1 as MNHEY and CDR2 as SVGAGI. The CDR3 sequence is 13 residues long. The CDR3 sequence is CASSSHTGNTIYF. CDR3 nucleotides: TGTGCCAGCAGTTCGCACACTGGAAACACCATATATTTT.

The chain carries TRBV5-1 and TRBJ1-4, with a possible D match to TRBD1 (6 bases). V was clipped by 6 bases and J by 0 bases, with 6 bases between them. The germline CDR1 and CDR2 sequences are SGHRS and YFSETQ. The CDR3 length is 13 residues. CDR3 coding DNA: TGCGCCAGCAAGGGGGCAACTAATGAAAAACTGTTTTTT. This codes for CASKGATNEKLFF.

This chain links TRBV28 with TRBJ2-1; TRBD1 agrees at 8 bases. Trimming at V came to 6 bases and at J to 6 bases, leaving 10 bases not matched to a gene. The CDR3 extends over 15 amino acids. CDR1 is MDHEN and CDR2 is SYDVKM in the germline V gene. CDR3 in amino acids: CASSLQGVLGNEQFF. The DNA of the CDR3 is TGTGCCAGCAGCCTACAGGGGGTTCTTGGCAATGAGCAGTTCTTC.

The V call is TRBV4-2, the J call TRBJ2-3; TRBD2 agrees at 11 bases. Per germline, CDR1 LGHNA and CDR2 YNFKEQ. With 1 base clipped from V and 4 bases from J, the junction kept 4 bases outside the gene matches. The CDR3 loop spans 16 amino acids. The CDR3 DNA follows: TGTGCCAGCAGCCAAGGTTCTAGCGGGGGGTCAGATACGCAGTATTTT. Residues: CASSQGSSGGSDTQYF.

The gene calls are TRBV18 and TRBJ1-3, with D possibly matching TRBD1 (6 bases). Germline CDR1 reads KGHSH; CDR2 reads LQKENI. Trimming stripped 3 bases from V and 3 bases from J, with 12 bases between. The CDR3 contains 15 residues. CDR3 sequence reads: CASSPNSGVGNTIYF. The CDR3 nucleotides read TGTGCCAGCTCACCGAACTCAGGGGTTGGAAACACCATATATTTT.

The chain is built from TRBV28 and TRBJ2-7, with TRBD1 matching 8 bases. There are 15 residues in the CDR3. CDR1 and CDR2 from the germline V gene are MDHEN and SYDVKM. Germline trimming cut 5 bases from V and 3 bases from J; bases unmatched to any gene: 9. CDR3 sequence reads: CASSGDRSQLYEQYF. The CDR3 DNA sequence: TGTGCCAGCAGTGGGGACAGGAGTCAGCTCTACGAGCAGTACTTC.

V usage is TRBV2 and J usage is TRBJ1-2; 7 bases are a match to TRBD1. V shed 8 bases, J shed 2 bases, and the junction held 5 bases outside the gene matches. The CDR3 runs to 13 residues. From germline, CDR1 is SNHLY and CDR2 FYNNEI. CDR3 in DNA: TGTGCCAGCCGTCGGGACAGCAACTATGGCTACACCTTC. Encoded protein: CASRRDSNYGYTF.

The rearrangement joins TRBV12-3 or TRBV12-4 to TRBJ1-2; 7 bases line up with TRBD1. Trimming took 5 bases from V and 2 from J; bases not matched to a gene: 2. The CDR3 is made up of 13 amino acids. CDR3 DNA: TGTGCCAGCAGTGCACAGGGGAACTATGGCTACACCTTC. It encodes CASSAQGNYGYTF.

The chain carries TRBV12-3 or TRBV12-4 and TRBJ1-3, with TRBD1 as a possible D gene (6 bases). V lost 6 bases to trimming and J lost 8 bases, with 14 bases between them. The CDR3 is made up of 13 amino acids. CDR3 nucleotide sequence: TGTGCCAGCAGACCCTCAGGGGCGGACACCATATATTTT. It is translated as CASRPSGADTIYF.

J is TRBJ1-4 and V is TRBV11-2; TRBD1 matches 7 bases. Germline V gene data show CDR1 as SGHAT and CDR2 as FQNNGV. J was trimmed by 3 bases and V by 5 bases; bases with no gene match: 9. The CDR3 contains 16 residues. The CDR3 coding sequence is TGTGCCAGCAGCCCAGGTTCGGGACAGCCTAATGAAAAACTGTTTTTT. This codes for CASSPGSGQPNEKLFF. The variable domain in full, completed from reference TRBV11-2 and TRBJ1-4, reads EAGVAQSPRYKIIEKRQSVAFWCNPISGHATLYWYQQILGQGPKLLIQFQNNGVVDDSQLPKDRFSAERLKGVDSTLKIQPAKLEDSAVYLCASSPGSGQPNEKLFFGSGTQLSVL.

CDR3 DNA sequence: TGTGCCAGCTCACGGGACAGGGGGGATTCACCCCTCCACTTT. Protein sequence: CASSRDRGDSPLHF. The chain has TRBV18 and TRBJ1-6; 11 bases align to TRBD1. Germline V gene data show CDR1 as KGHSH and CDR2 as LQKENI. This CDR3 has 14 residues. The J segment lost 8 bases and the V segment lost 4 bases, leaving 1 base of the junction unmatched. Filled out from reference TRBV18 and TRBJ1-6, the complete variable domain reads NAGVMQNPRHLVRRRGQEARLRCSPMKGHSHVYWYRQLPEEGLKFMVYLQKENIIDESGMPKERFSAEFPKEGPSILRIQQVVRGDSAAYFCASSRDRGDSPLHFGNGTRLTVT.

The V and J genes are TRBV7-2 and TRBJ2-7, with 11 bases matching TRBD2. V gave up 5 bases and J gave up 4 bases; unmatched junction bases: 7. The length of the CDR3 is 15 residues. The germline CDR1 and CDR2 sequences are SGHTA and FQGNSA. The CDR3 protein is CASSTGTSGIYEQYF. The CDR3 DNA reads TGTGCCAGCAGCACGGGGACTAGCGGAATTTACGAGCAGTACTTC. The complete variable domain, with remaining parts taken from reference TRBV7-2 and TRBJ2-7, reads GAGVSQSPSNKVTEKGKDVELRCDPISGHTALYWYRQSLGQGLEFLIYFQGNSAPDKSGLPSDRFSAERTGGSVSTLTIQRTQQEDSAVYLCASSTGTSGIYEQYFGPGTRLTVT.

The rearrangement links TRBV6-5 to TRBJ1-3, with 7 bases that match TRBD1. The CDR3 is made up of 15 amino acids. Germline V gene lookup returns CDR1 MNHEY and CDR2 SVGAGI. J gave up 2 bases and V 8 bases, and 9 bases lay outside the gene matches. The CDR3 bases are TGTGCCAGCGCAATTAGGACAGGTACTGGAAACACCATATATTTT. It yields the protein CASAIRTGTGNTIYF.

The chain joins TRBV19 to TRBJ1-5; tentative D call: TRBD1 (6 bases). Germline V gene sequence: CDR1 LNHDA, CDR2 SQIVND (reference sequence). There are 12 residues in the CDR3. V was trimmed by 4 bases and J by 10 bases, leaving 11 bases between them. In nucleotides, the CDR3 is TGTGCCAGTAGTACCGACAGGCTACCCCAGCATTTT. Amino acid sequence: CASSTDRLPQHF.

This chain links TRBV27 with TRBJ2-7, with D perhaps TRBD2 (6 bases). The V end lost 6 bases, the J end lost 2 bases, and 17 bases lay between the germline ends. Germline CDR1 and CDR2: MNHEY and SMNVEV (reference sequence). The CDR3 consists of 15 residues. The CDR3 DNA reads as TGTGCCAGCAGCTCCCGGCTAGCGAGGACCTACGAGCAGTACTTC. Amino acid sequence: CASSSRLARTYEQYF.

V and J are TRBV6-1 and TRBJ1-6; 7 positions match TRBD1. V lost 6 bases, J lost 7 bases, and 6 bases stayed unmatched. Looked up from germline, CDR1 is MNHNS and CDR2 is SASEGT. The CDR3 spans 14 residues. CDR3 protein: CASSQQGMNSPLHF. The CDR3 DNA is TGTGCCAGCAGCCAACAGGGGATGAATTCACCCCTCCACTTT.